This T cell receptor beta chain derives from a study of blood T cell repertoires in COVID-19. Overall study context: COVID-19 samples from acute and convalescent phases originated in the United States, Italy and Spain. The cDNA or gDNA used as material had been derived from T cells, B-cell-depleted T cells, or PBMCs.

Study processing details: Amplification of reference gene primers was used by the study to estimate nucleated cell counts. The method was immunoSEQ multiplex PCR; TCRdb's version includes in-frame clones alone and lacks a portion of them. The V and J calls and clone size were taken over from that table, and D and trimming were inferred from the DNA. The sample lists some 370,000 clones, 89% occurring once. Deletions cut 0 bases from V and 7 bases from J, with 13 bases between. The CDR3 is 14 amino acids. The V gene's germline CDR1 is MNHEY and CDR2 SVGAGI. The clonotype originates from a man in his forties with acute or convalescent COVID-19. What was sequenced was peripheral blood. V usage is TRBV6-5 and J usage is TRBJ2-7; possibly TRBD1 for D (6 bases). CDR3 bases: TGTGCCAGCAGTTACTCGAACCCAGGGGTAGAGCAGTACTTC. Translating it yields CASSYSNPGVEQYF.